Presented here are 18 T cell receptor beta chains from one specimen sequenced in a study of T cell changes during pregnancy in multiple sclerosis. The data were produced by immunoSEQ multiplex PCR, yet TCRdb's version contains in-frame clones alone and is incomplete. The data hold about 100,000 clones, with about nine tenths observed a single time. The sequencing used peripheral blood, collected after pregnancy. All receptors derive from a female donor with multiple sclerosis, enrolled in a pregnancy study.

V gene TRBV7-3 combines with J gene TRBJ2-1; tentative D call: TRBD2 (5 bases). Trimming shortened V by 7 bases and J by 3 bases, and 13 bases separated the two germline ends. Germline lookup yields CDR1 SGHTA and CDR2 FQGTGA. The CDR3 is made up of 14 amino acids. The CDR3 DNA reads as TGTGCCAGCACCTCGCCAGGACTCTACAATGAGCAGTTCTTC. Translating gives CASTSPGLYNEQFF.

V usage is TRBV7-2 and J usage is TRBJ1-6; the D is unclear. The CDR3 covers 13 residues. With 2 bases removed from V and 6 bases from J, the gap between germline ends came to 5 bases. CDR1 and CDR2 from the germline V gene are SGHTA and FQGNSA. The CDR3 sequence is CASSLHSNSPLHF. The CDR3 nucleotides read TGTGCCAGCAGCTTACACAGTAATTCACCCCTCCACTTT.

The DNA for the CDR3 is TGTGCCAGCAGCCAAGGAACAGGGGTCTATGAGCAGTTCTTC. Protein product: CASSQGTGVYEQFF. This chain joins TRBV4-2 and TRBJ2-1; TRBD1 agrees at 7 bases. The V and J ends lost 1 base and 8 bases, in that order; junction bases with no gene match: 5. The length of the CDR3 is 14 residues. CDR1 and CDR2 (germline): LGHNA, YNFKEQ.

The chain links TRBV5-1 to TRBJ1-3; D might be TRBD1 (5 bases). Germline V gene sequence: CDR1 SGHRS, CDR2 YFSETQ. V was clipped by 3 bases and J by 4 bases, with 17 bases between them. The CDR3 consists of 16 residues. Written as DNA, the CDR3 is TGCGCCAGCAGCTACCGATCCCCGGGGGACGGAAACACCATATATTTT. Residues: CASSYRSPGDGNTIYF.

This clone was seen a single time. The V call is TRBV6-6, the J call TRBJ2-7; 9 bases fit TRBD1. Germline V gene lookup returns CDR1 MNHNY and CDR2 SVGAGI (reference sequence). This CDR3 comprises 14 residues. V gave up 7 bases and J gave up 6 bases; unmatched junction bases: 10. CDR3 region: CASTRPDRGAEQYF. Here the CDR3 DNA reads TGTGCCAGCACTAGGCCGGACAGGGGTGCCGAGCAGTACTTC.

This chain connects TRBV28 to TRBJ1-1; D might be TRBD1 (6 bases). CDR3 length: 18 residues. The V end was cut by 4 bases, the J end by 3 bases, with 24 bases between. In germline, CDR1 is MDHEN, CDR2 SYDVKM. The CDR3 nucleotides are TGTGCCAGCAGTTCCCAACAGGGCCCTCTTAACAAGGACACTGAAGCTTTCTTT. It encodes CASSSQQGPLNKDTEAFF.

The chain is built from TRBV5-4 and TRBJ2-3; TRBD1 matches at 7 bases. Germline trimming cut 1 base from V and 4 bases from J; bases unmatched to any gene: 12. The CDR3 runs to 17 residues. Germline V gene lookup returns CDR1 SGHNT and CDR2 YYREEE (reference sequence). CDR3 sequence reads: CASSLLGGGVSADTQYF. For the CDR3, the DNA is TGTGCCAGCAGCTTGTTAGGGGGCGGTGTTAGCGCAGATACGCAGTATTTT. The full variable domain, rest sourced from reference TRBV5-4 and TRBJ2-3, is ETGVTQSPTHLIKTRGQQVTLRCSSQSGHNTVSWYQQALGQGPQFIFQYYREEENGRGNFPPRFSGLQFPNYSSELNVNALELDDSALYLCASSLLGGGVSADTQYFGPGTRLTVL.

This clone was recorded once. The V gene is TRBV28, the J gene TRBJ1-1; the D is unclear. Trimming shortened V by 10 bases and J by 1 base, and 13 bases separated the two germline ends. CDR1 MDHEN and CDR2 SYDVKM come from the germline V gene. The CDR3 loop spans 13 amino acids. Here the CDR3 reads CATTGERNTEAFF. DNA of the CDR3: TGTGCCACCACCGGGGAGAGGAACACTGAAGCTTTCTTT. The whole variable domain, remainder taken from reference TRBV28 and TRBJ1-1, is DVKVTQSSRYLVKRTGEKVFLECVQDMDHENMFWYRQDPGLGLRLIYFSYDVKMKEKGDIPEGYSVSREKKERFSLILESASTNQTSMYLCATTGERNTEAFFGQGTRLTVV.

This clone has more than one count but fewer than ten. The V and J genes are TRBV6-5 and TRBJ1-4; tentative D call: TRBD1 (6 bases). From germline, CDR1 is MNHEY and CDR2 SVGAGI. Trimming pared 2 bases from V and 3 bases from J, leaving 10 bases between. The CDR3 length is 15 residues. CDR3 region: CASSYGTPANEKLFF. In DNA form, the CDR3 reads TGTGCCAGCAGTTACGGGACACCGGCTAATGAAAAACTGTTTTTT.

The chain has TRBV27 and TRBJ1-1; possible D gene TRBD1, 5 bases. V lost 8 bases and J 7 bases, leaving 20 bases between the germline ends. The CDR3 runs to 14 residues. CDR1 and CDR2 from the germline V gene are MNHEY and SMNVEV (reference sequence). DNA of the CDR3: TGTGCCAGCCGATCCTGGGGGGGAGATAGTGAAGCTTTCTTT. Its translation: CASRSWGGDSEAFF.

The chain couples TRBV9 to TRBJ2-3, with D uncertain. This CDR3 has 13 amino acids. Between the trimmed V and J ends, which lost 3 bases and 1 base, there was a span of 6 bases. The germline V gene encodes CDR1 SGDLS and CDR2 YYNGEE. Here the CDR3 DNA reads TGTGCCAGCAGCGGCGGAGGCACAGATACGCAGTATTTT. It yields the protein CASSGGGTDTQYF.

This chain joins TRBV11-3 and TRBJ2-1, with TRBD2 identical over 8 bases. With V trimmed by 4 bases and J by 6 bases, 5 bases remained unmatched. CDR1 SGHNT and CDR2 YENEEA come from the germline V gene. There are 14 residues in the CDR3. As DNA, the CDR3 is TGTGCCAGCAGCTGGGGCGGGGGGAGCAATGAGCAGTTCTTC. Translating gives CASSWGGGSNEQFF.

CDR3 nucleotide sequence: TGTGCCAGCAGACGCGAGCGGGGGACGAATGAGCAGTTCTTC. The encoded protein is CASRRERGTNEQFF. The chain is built from TRBV11-2 and TRBJ2-1; 8 bases map to TRBD2. Trimming took 6 bases from V and 7 from J; bases not matched to a gene: 8. CDR3 length equals 14 residues. CDR1 and CDR2 from the germline V gene are SGHAT and FQNNGV.

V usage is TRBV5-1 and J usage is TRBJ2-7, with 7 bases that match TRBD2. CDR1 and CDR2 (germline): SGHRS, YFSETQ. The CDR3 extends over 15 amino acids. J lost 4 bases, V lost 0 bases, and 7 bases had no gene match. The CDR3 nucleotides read TGCGCCAGCAGCTTGGGGGCGGGAGACGGGTACGAGCAGTACTTC. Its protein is CASSLGAGDGYEQYF.

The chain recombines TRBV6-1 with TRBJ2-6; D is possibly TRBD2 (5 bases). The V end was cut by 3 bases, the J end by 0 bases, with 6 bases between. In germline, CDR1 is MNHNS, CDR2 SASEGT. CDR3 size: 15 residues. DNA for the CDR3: TGTGCCAGCAGTGATGGGAGCTCTGGGGCCAACGTCCTGACTTTC. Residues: CASSDGSSGANVLTF.

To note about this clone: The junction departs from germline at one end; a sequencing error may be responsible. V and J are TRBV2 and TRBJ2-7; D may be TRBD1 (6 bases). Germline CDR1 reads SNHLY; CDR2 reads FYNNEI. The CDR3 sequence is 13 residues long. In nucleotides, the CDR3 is TGTGCCGGCAGTGAGGGGGACAACTACGAGCAGTACTTC. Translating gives CAGSEGDNYEQYF.

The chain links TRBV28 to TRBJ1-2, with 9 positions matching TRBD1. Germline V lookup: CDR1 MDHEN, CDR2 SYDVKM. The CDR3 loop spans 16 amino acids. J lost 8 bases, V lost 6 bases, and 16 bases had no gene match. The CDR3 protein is CASSLPGPGTGHGYTF. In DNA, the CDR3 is TGTGCCAGCAGCCTTCCAGGTCCCGGGACAGGGCACGGCTACACCTTC.

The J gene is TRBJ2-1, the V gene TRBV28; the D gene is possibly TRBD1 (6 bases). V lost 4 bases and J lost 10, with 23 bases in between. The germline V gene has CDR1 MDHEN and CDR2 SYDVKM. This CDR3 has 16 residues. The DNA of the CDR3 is TGTGCCAGCAGTTCGTCCCGAACGGGACATAATCTAGAGCAGTTCTTC. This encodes CASSSSRTGHNLEQFF. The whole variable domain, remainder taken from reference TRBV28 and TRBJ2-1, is DVKVTQSSRYLVKRTGEKVFLECVQDMDHENMFWYRQDPGLGLRLIYFSYDVKMKEKGDIPEGYSVSREKKERFSLILESASTNQTSMYLCASSSSRTGHNLEQFFGPGTRLTVL.